This passage covers 7 T cell receptor beta chains from one sample sequenced in a study of blood T cells in healthy people across ages. The authors ran a second PCR of 7 to 11 cycles using a sample-barcoded 5' primer and a J-beta primer mix. In TCRdb, the 5' RACE reads were re-called with MiXCR into one record per CDR3 protein. Among about 1 million distinct CDR3 sequences listed, less than 50% were seen once. Sequencing input: blood. These receptors were taken from a woman in her sixties or seventies in good health.

The chain couples TRBV14 to TRBJ2-3; TRBD2 matches at 9 bases. The germline gives CDR1 SGHDN, CDR2 FVKESK. The V segment lost 0 bases and the J segment 5 bases; nucleotides outside the gene matches: 12. CDR3 size: 18 residues. CDR3 sequence (DNA): TGTGCCAGCAGCCAAGATGGCTCGCGGGAGGGCCCGAAAGATACGCAGTATTTT. It is translated as CASSQDGSREGPKDTQYF.

The gene calls are TRBV4-1 and TRBJ1-5, with unresolved D. From germline, CDR1 is MGHRA and CDR2 YSYEKL. With 1 base removed from V and 1 base from J, the gap between germline ends came to 11 bases. The CDR3 sequence is 16 residues long. The CDR3 DNA is TGCGCCAGCAGCCAAGGGGATACCAGGAGCAATCAGCCCCAGCATTTT. Its translation: CASSQGDTRSNQPQHF.

This clonotype was seen only a few times. The V and J genes are TRBV29-1 and TRBJ2-3; no reliable D call. CDR3 length: 16 residues. Germline V gene data show CDR1 as SQVTM and CDR2 as ANQGSEA. Trimming left V 0 bases short and J 4 bases short, with 17 bases between. CDR3 region: CSVEDPGVGPADTQYF. CDR3 nucleotides: TGCAGCGTTGAAGATCCCGGTGTAGGGCCGGCAGATACGCAGTATTTT.

This chain connects TRBV10-3 to TRBJ1-5; 8 nucleotides align to TRBD1. CDR3 length: 15 amino acids. J gave up 4 bases and V 4 bases, and 6 bases lay outside the gene matches. Germline V gene lookup returns CDR1 ENHRY and CDR2 SYGVKD. The CDR3 spells CAISAKQGGNQPQHF. In DNA form, the CDR3 reads TGTGCCATCAGTGCCAAACAGGGGGGGAATCAGCCCCAGCATTTT.

This clonotype was counted ten times or more. This chain connects TRBV7-8 to TRBJ2-1; 9 bases match TRBD2. The DNA end is more similar to TRBJ2-7, so the J call may be wrong. The CDR3 runs 16 residues. Germline V lookup: CDR1 SGHVS, CDR2 FQNEAQ. The CDR3 loop reads CASSLRIAGDSNEQYF. CDR3 in DNA: TGTGCCAGCAGCTTAAGAATAGCGGGAGATTCGAATGAGCAGTACTTC.

There are a few counts of this clonotype. The V call is TRBV4-2, the J call TRBJ1-1, with 8 bases matching TRBD1. The CDR3 extends over 16 amino acids. Looked up from germline, CDR1 is LGHNA and CDR2 is YNFKEQ. V was clipped by 1 base and J by 1 base; unmatched bases: 5. CDR3 nucleotide sequence: TGTGCCAGCAGCCAAGGGACAGGGTCGGAGAACACTGAAGCTTTCTTT. Translated: CASSQGTGSENTEAFF.

The V and J genes are TRBV19 and TRBJ2-1, with 13 bases identical to TRBD2. Germline V gene lookup returns CDR1 LNHDA and CDR2 SQIVND (reference sequence). V was pared by 6 bases and J by 10 bases, with 6 bases of the junction left unmatched. CDR3 size: 14 residues. Here the CDR3 DNA reads TGTGCCAGTAGCCGGACTAGCGGGAGTACCGAGCAGTTCTTC. Translated: CASSRTSGSTEQFF.